This note documents a single T cell receptor (beta chain) sequence. Its antigen is not identified. This specimen comes from a study of identifying expanded T cells in peripheral blood. During the collection period, no donor immune events like infections were recorded. Only in-frame clones appear in the TCRdb table, and some are missing; sequencing was by immunoSEQ multiplex PCR. The sample records roughly 100,000 clones, 80% to 90% being singletons. Overall study findings and caveats: Approximately 1.2 clones differed between technical replicates, versus around 15 and 18 over time. Clone count variance between roughly 2-week samples rose with total template count.

V was pared by 6 bases and J by 0 bases, with 9 bases between. CDR3 length: 13 residues. CDR1 is LNHDA and CDR2 is SQIVND in the germline V gene (reference sequence). The J gene is TRBJ2-7, the V gene TRBV19, with D possibly TRBD1 on 6 matching bases. The specimen sequenced was blood. This receptor was obtained from a person aged 18 to 75 in good health. Here the CDR3 reads CASSPGHSYEQYF. The CDR3 DNA reads as TGTGCCAGTAGCCCGGGACACTCCTACGAGCAGTACTTC.